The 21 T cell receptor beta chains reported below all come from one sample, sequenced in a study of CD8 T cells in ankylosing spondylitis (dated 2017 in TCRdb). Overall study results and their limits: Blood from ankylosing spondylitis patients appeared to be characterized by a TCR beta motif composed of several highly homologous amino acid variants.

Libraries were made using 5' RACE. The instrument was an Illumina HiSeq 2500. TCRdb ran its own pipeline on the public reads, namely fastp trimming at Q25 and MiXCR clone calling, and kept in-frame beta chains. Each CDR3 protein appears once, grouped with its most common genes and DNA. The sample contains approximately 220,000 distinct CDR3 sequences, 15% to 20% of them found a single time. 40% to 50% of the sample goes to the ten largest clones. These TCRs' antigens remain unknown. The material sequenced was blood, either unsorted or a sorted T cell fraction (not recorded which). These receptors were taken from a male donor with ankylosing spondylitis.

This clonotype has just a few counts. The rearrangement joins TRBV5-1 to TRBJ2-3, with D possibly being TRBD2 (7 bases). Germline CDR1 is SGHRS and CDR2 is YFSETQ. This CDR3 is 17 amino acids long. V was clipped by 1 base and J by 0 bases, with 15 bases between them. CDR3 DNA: TGCGCCAGCAGCTTGATTGGGGGGGCCCCTAGCACAGATACGCAGTATTTT. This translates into CASSLIGGAPSTDTQYF.

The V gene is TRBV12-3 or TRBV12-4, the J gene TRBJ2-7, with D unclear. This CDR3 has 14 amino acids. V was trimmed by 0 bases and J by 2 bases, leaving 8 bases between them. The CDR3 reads CASSLAGYAYEQYF. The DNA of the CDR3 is TGTGCCAGCAGTTTAGCAGGGTATGCCTACGAGCAGTACTTC.

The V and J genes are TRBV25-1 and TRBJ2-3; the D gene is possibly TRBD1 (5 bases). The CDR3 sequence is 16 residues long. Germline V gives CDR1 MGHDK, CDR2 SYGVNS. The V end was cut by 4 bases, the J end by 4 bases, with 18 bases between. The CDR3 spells CASSVTRGVGADTQYF. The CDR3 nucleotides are TGTGCCAGCAGTGTTACAAGGGGCGTTGGTGCAGATACGCAGTATTTT.

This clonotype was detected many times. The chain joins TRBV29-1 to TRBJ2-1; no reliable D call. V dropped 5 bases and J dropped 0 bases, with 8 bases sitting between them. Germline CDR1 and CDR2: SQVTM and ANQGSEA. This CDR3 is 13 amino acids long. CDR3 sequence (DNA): TGCAGCGTTACCGCGAGCTCCTACAATGAGCAGTTCTTC. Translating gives CSVTASSYNEQFF.

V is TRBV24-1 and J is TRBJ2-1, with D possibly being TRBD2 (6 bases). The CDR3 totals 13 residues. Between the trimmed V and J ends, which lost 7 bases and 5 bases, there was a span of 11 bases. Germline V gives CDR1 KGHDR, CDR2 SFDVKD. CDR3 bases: TGTGCCACCAGGGAAGGAGGGAACAATGAGCAGTTCTTC. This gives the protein CATREGGNNEQFF.

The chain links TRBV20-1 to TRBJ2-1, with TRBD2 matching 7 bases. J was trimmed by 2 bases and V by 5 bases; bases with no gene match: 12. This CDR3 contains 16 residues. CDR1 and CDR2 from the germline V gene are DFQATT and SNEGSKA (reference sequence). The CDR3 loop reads CSARGLAEQTYNEQFF. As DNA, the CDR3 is TGCAGTGCTCGCGGGCTAGCGGAACAAACCTACAATGAGCAGTTCTTC.

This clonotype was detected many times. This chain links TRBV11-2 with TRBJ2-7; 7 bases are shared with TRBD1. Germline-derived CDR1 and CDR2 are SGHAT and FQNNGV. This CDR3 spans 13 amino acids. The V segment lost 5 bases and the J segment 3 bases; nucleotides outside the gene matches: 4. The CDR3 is CASSKGQHYEQYF. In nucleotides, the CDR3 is TGTGCCAGCAGCAAGGGACAGCACTACGAGCAGTACTTC. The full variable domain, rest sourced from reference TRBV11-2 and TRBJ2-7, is EAGVAQSPRYKIIEKRQSVAFWCNPISGHATLYWYQQILGQGPKLLIQFQNNGVVDDSQLPKDRFSAERLKGVDSTLKIQPAKLEDSAVYLCASSKGQHYEQYFGPGTRLTVT.

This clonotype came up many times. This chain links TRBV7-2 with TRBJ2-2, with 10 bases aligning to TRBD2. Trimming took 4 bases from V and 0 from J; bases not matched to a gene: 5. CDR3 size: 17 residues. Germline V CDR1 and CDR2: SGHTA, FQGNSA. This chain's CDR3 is CASSSILAGPNTGELFF. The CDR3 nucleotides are TGTGCCAGCAGCTCCATACTAGCGGGACCGAACACCGGGGAGCTGTTTTTT.

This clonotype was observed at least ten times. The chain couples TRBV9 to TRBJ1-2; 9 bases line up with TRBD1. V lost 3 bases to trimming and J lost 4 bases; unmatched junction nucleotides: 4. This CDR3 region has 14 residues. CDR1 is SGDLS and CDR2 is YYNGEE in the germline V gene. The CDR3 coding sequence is TGTGCCAGCAGCGGGACAGGGGCCGGCTATGGCTACACCTTC. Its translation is CASSGTGAGYGYTF.

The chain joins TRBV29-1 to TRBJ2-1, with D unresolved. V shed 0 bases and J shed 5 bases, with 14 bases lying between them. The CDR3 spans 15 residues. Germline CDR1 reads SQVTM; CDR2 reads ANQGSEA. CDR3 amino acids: CSVEDKVAADNEQFF. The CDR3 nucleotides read TGCAGCGTTGAAGATAAGGTAGCTGCTGACAATGAGCAGTTCTTC.

CDR3 in amino acids: CASSLEVLGTGLNGEAFF. For the CDR3, the DNA is TGCGCCAGCAGCTTGGAGGTTCTTGGGACAGGGCTTAACGGTGAAGCTTTCTTT. The rearrangement joins TRBV5-1 to TRBJ1-1; 9 bases are a match to TRBD1. This CDR3 spans 18 amino acids. With 0 bases clipped from V and 7 bases from J, the junction kept 16 bases outside the gene matches. Germline values: CDR1 SGHRS, CDR2 YFSETQ.

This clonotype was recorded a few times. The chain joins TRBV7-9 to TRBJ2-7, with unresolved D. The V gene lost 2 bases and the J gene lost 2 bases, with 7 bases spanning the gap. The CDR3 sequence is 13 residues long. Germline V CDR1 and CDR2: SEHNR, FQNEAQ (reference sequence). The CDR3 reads CASSLRVAYEQYF. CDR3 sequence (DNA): TGTGCCAGCAGCTTAAGGGTAGCCTACGAGCAGTACTTC. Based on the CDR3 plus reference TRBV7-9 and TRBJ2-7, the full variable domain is DTGVSQNPRHKITKRGQNVTFRCDPISEHNRLYWYRQTLGQGPEFLTYFQNEAQLEKSRLLSDRFSAERPKGSFSTLEIQRTEQGDSAMYLCASSLRVAYEQYFGPGTRLTVT.

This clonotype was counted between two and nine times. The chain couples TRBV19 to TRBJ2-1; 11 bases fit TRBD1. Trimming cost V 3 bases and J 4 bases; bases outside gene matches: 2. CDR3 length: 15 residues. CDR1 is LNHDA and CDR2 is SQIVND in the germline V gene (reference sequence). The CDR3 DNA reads TGTGCCAGTAGTATGGGACAGGGGGTATACAATGAGCAGTTCTTC. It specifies CASSMGQGVYNEQFF.

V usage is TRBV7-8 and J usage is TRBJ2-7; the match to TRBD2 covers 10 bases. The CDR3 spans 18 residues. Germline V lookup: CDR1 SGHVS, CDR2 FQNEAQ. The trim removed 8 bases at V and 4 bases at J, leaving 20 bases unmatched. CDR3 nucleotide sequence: TGTGCCAGCGGCCCTAGCGGGAGTATTCCTTCGGGCTTATACGAGCAGTACTTC. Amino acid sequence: CASGPSGSIPSGLYEQYF.

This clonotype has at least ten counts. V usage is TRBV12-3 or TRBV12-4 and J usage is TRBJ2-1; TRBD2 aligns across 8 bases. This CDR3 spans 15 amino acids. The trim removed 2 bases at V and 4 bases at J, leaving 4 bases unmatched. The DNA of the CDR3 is TGTGCCAGCAGTTTAACGGGAGGGGGGTACAATGAGCAGTTCTTC. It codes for CASSLTGGGYNEQFF.

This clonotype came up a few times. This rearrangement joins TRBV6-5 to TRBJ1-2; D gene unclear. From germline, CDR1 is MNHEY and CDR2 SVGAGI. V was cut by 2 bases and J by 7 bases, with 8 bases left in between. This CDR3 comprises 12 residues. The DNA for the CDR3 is TGTGCCAGCAGTTACCCCTCGGGTGGCTACACCTTC. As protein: CASSYPSGGYTF.

CDR3 in amino acids: CASSSTPDGGNIQYF. The CDR3, as DNA: TGTGCCAGCAGCTCCACGCCGGACGGAGGAAACATTCAGTACTTC. The chain carries TRBV7-9 and TRBJ2-4; possible D gene TRBD2, 5 bases. CDR1 is SEHNR and CDR2 is FQNEAQ in the germline V gene (reference sequence). The V end lost 4 bases, the J end lost 6 bases, and 16 bases lay between the germline ends. The CDR3 is made up of 15 amino acids.

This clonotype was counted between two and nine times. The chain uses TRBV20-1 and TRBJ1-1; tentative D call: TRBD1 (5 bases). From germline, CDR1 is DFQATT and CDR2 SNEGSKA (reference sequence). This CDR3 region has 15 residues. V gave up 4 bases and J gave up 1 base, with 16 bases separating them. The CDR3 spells CSATVPGRPNTEAFF. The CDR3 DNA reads TGCAGTGCTACCGTCCCGGGACGGCCGAACACTGAAGCTTTCTTT.

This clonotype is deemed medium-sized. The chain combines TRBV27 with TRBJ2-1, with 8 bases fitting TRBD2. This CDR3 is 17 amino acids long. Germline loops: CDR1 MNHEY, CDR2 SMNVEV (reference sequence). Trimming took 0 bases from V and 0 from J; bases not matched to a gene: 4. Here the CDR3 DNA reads TGTGCCAGCAGTTTATCTGGCGGGGGGCACTCCTACAATGAGCAGTTCTTC. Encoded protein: CASSLSGGGHSYNEQFF.

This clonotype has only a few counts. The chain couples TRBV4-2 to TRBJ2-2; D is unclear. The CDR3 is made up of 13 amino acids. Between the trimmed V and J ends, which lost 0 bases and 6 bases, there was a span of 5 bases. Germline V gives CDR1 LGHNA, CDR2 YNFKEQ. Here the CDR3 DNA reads TGTGCCAGCAGCCAAGATACCCCCGGGGAGCTGTTTTTT. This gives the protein CASSQDTPGELFF.

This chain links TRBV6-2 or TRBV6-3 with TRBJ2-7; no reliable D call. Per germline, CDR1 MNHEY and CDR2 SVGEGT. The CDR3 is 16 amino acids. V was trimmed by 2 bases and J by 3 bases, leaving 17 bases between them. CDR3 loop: CASSYNAGFTYYEQYF. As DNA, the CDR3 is TGTGCCAGCAGTTACAATGCTGGGTTCACATACTACGAGCAGTACTTC.